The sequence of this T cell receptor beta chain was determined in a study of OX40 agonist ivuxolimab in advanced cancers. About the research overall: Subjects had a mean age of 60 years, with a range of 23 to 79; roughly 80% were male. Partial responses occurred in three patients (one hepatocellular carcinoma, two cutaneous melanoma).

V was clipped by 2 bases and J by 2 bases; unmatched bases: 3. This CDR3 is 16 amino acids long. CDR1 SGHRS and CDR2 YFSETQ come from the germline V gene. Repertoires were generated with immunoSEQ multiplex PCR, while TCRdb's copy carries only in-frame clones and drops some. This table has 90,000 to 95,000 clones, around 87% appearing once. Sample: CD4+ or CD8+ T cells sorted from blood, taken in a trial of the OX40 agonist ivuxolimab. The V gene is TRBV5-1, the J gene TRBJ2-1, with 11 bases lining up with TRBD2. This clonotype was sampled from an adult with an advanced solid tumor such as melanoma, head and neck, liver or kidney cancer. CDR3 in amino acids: CASSFTSGRAYNEQFF. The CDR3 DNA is TGCGCCAGCAGCTTTACTAGCGGGAGAGCCTACAATGAGCAGTTCTTC.